This entry lists 24 T cell receptor beta chains sequenced from one sample in a study of OX40 agonist ivuxolimab in advanced cancers. The method was immunoSEQ multiplex PCR; TCRdb's version includes in-frame clones alone and lacks a portion of them. The table has over 50,000 clones, almost 85% seen once. Sequences were derived from CD4+ or CD8+ T cells sorted from blood, sampled in a trial of the OX40 agonist ivuxolimab. These receptors all come from an adult with an advanced solid tumor such as melanoma, head and neck, liver or kidney cancer.

The chain couples TRBV5-5 to TRBJ2-2; unclear D gene. V lost 1 base to trimming and J lost 4 bases, with 11 bases between them. This CDR3 has 15 residues. Per the germline V gene, CDR1 is SGHKS and CDR2 is YYEKEE (reference sequence). CDR3 in amino acids: CASSLFPGSTGELFF. For the CDR3, the DNA is TGTGCCAGCAGCTTGTTTCCGGGTTCCACCGGGGAGCTGTTTTTT.

The rearrangement joins TRBV7-6 to TRBJ2-1, with 11 positions matching TRBD2. Germline V lookup: CDR1 SGHVS, CDR2 FNYEAQ. CDR3 length: 16 amino acids. With 0 bases clipped from V and 6 bases from J, the junction kept 4 bases outside the gene matches. The CDR3 here is CASSLAGTSGRNEQFF. The DNA of the CDR3 is TGTGCCAGCAGCTTAGCTGGGACTAGCGGACGCAATGAGCAGTTCTTC.

This clone was seen a few times. The chain couples TRBV7-6 to TRBJ2-2, with D unclear. Germline V gene data show CDR1 as SGHVS and CDR2 as FNYEAQ. Deletions cut 1 base from V and 6 bases from J, with 3 bases between. There are 12 residues in the CDR3. The CDR3 spells CASSLESGELFF. CDR3 sequence (DNA): TGTGCCAGCAGCTTAGAGTCCGGGGAGCTGTTTTTT.

This chain's CDR3 is CASSLVGGFSGNTIYF. CDR3 coding DNA: TGTGCCAGCAGCTTAGTCGGCGGGTTCTCTGGAAACACCATATATTTT. The V gene is TRBV7-2, the J gene TRBJ1-3; D call uncertain. Trimming cost V 1 base and J 0 bases, with 10 bases left between them. Germline V gene lookup returns CDR1 SGHTA and CDR2 FQGNSA. The CDR3 contains 16 residues.

V usage is TRBV15 and J usage is TRBJ1-5; 7 bases match TRBD1. Trimming at V came to 4 bases and at J to 3 bases, leaving 3 bases not matched to a gene. The CDR3 has 14 residues. CDR1 is LNHNV and CDR2 is YYDKDF in the germline V gene (reference sequence). The CDR3 here is CATSKDRINQPQHF. The CDR3, as DNA: TGTGCCACCAGCAAGGACAGGATCAATCAGCCCCAGCATTTT. The whole variable domain, remainder taken from reference TRBV15 and TRBJ1-5, is DAMVIQNPRYQVTQFGKPVTLSCSQTLNHNVMYWYQQKSSQAPKLLFHYYDKDFNNEADTPDNFQSRRPNTSFCFLDIRSPGLGDTAMYLCATSKDRINQPQHFGDGTRLSIL.

V is TRBV7-9 and J is TRBJ1-3, with D possibly matching TRBD1 (5 bases). This CDR3 is built from 16 residues. Germline CDR1 reads SEHNR; CDR2 reads FQNEAQ (reference sequence). Trimming took 3 bases from V and 0 from J, leaving 12 bases between them. The CDR3 bases are TGTGCCAGCAGCTTCGGATCCAGGGCCTCTGGAAACACCATATATTTT. Translating it yields CASSFGSRASGNTIYF.

This clone was observed once. The V gene is TRBV6-1, the J gene TRBJ2-7; TRBD2 agrees at 10 bases. The germline gives CDR1 MNHNS, CDR2 SASEGT. Trimming cost V 7 bases and J 3 bases; bases outside gene matches: 3. The CDR3 is 13 amino acids. The CDR3 is CASKTSGIYEQYF. In DNA form, the CDR3 reads TGTGCCAGCAAAACTAGCGGGATCTACGAGCAGTACTTC.

The J gene is TRBJ2-5, the V gene TRBV7-2; D perhaps matches TRBD1 (5 bases). The J call may be mistaken, given a closer DNA end match to TRBJ2-7. The CDR3 has 13 amino acids. CDR1 SGHTA and CDR2 FQGNSA come from the germline V gene. The CDR3 coding sequence is TGTGCCAGCAGCTCAGGGCCGGGCTACGAGCAGTACTTC. Protein product: CASSSGPGYEQYF.

The chain combines TRBV4-2 with TRBJ2-1; D gene uncertain. Trimming removed 3 bases from V and 15 bases from J, with 27 bases in between. The CDR3 length is 16 residues. Germline lookup yields CDR1 LGHNA and CDR2 YNFKEQ. This CDR3 is CASSHHTKEVGPGWFF. Here the CDR3 DNA reads TGTGCCAGCAGCCACCATACTAAAGAGGTCGGTCCGGGTTGGTTCTTC.

The J gene is TRBJ1-5, the V gene TRBV19; 7 bases agree with TRBD1. V dropped 3 bases and J dropped 1; count of bases not matched to a gene: 3. The CDR3 covers 15 residues. Germline V gene lookup returns CDR1 LNHDA and CDR2 SQIVND (reference sequence). CDR3: CASSMGQMSNQPQHF. The DNA of the CDR3 is TGTGCCAGTAGTATGGGACAGATGAGCAATCAGCCCCAGCATTTT.

The chain couples TRBV2 to TRBJ1-2; 7 nucleotides match TRBD1. The CDR3 runs 13 residues. Germline loops: CDR1 SNHLY, CDR2 FYNNEI. J gave up 4 bases and V 7 bases, and 6 bases lay outside the gene matches. The CDR3 region has the DNA TGTGCCAGCACTCAGGGGGAATTCTATGGCTACACCTTC. Protein sequence: CASTQGEFYGYTF.

V usage is TRBV30 and J usage is TRBJ2-5; D may correspond to TRBD1 or TRBD2 (6 bases each). CDR1 and CDR2 from the germline V gene are GTSNPN and SVGIG (reference sequence). Trimming cost V 0 bases and J 3 bases, with 17 bases left between them. The CDR3 has 16 amino acids. The CDR3 nucleotides are TGTGCCTGGAGTGTAGTCGGCGGCGGGACAAAAGAGACCCAGTACTTC. It encodes CAWSVVGGGTKETQYF.

The chain carries TRBV21-1 and TRBJ2-5; whether TRBD1, the table's D call, matches the DNA was not checked. TRBV21-1 is marked as a pseudogene. The CDR3 spans 14 residues. In DNA, the CDR3 is TGTGCCAGCAGCAAACAAGACAGGGAAGAGACCCAGTACTTC. Translating it yields CASSKQDREETQYF.

This sequence joins TRBV18 and TRBJ1-6; D unclear. Germline CDR1 KGHSH, CDR2 LQKENI. The V gene lost 2 bases and the J gene lost 7 bases, with 9 bases spanning the gap. CDR3 size: 14 residues. CDR3 amino acids: CASSPEPDNSPLHF. DNA for the CDR3: TGTGCCAGCTCACCAGAACCGGACAATTCACCCCTCCACTTT.

The chain carries TRBV27 and TRBJ2-3; no reliable D call. Germline V gives CDR1 MNHEY, CDR2 SMNVEV (reference sequence). There are 12 residues in the CDR3. Trimming stripped 3 bases from V and 6 bases from J, with 7 bases between. CDR3 coding DNA: TGTGCCAGCAGTTTTTTGGGGGATACGCAGTATTTT. This sequence encodes CASSFLGDTQYF.

This clone was seen once. V usage is TRBV30 and J usage is TRBJ2-3; no firm D call. CDR1 and CDR2 from the germline V gene are GTSNPN and SVGIG (reference sequence). This CDR3 contains 14 residues. DNA for the CDR3: TGTGCACTCCTCGCTAGTAGCAGTACATATACGCAGTATTTT. This encodes CALLASSSTYTQYF.

The chain uses TRBV6-5 and TRBJ1-3; D uncertain. V was pared by 0 bases and J by 0 bases, with 3 bases between. Germline V CDR1 and CDR2: MNHEY, SVGAGI. This CDR3 has 14 residues. CDR3 loop: CASSYSSSGNTIYF. CDR3 DNA: TGTGCCAGCAGTTACTCTAGCTCTGGAAACACCATATATTTT.

The V and J genes are TRBV6-5 and TRBJ1-5; tentatively, D is TRBD1 (6 bases). The CDR3 is 14 residues long. V lost 6 bases to trimming and J lost 5 bases, with 14 bases between them. CDR1 MNHEY and CDR2 SVGAGI come from the germline V gene. This CDR3 reads CASRGTGIHQPQHF. Here the CDR3 DNA reads TGTGCCAGCAGGGGTACAGGGATTCATCAGCCCCAGCATTTT.

V is TRBV11-2 and J is TRBJ2-7, with D unclear. The germline V gene has CDR1 SGHAT and CDR2 FQNNGV. The CDR3 contains 18 residues. Trimming removed 2 bases at V and 2 bases at J, with 22 bases between. The DNA of the CDR3 is TGTGCCAGCAGCTTACCCCTCGTGACGTCGATGGCCCCCTACGAGCAGTACTTC. This translates into CASSLPLVTSMAPYEQYF. The complete variable domain, with remaining parts taken from reference TRBV11-2 and TRBJ2-7, reads EAGVAQSPRYKIIEKRQSVAFWCNPISGHATLYWYQQILGQGPKLLIQFQNNGVVDDSQLPKDRFSAERLKGVDSTLKIQPAKLEDSAVYLCASSLPLVTSMAPYEQYFGPGTRLTVT.

The CDR3, as DNA: TGTGCCAGCAGCCAAGACCCACAGGGATCTGAGCAGTTCTTC. Amino acid sequence: CASSQDPQGSEQFF. This chain uses TRBV4-2 with TRBJ2-1; a weak D match, TRBD1 (6 bases). CDR1 and CDR2 from the germline V gene are LGHNA and YNFKEQ. With 0 bases removed from V and 9 bases from J, the gap between germline ends came to 12 bases. The length of the CDR3 is 14 residues.

In this sample, this clone turned up a few times. This rearrangement joins TRBV18 to TRBJ1-1, with D unresolved. Trimming cost V 5 bases and J 7 bases, with 8 bases left between them. This CDR3 is built from 11 residues. The germline V gene encodes CDR1 KGHSH and CDR2 LQKENI. As DNA, the CDR3 is TGTGCCAGCTCATCAGAAAGTGAAGCTTTCTTT. Its protein product is CASSSESEAFF.

The chain is built from TRBV27 and TRBJ1-2, with D maybe TRBD1 (5 bases). CDR1 and CDR2 from the germline V gene are MNHEY and SMNVEV (reference sequence). Trimming removed 6 bases at V and 0 bases at J, with 11 bases between. The length of the CDR3 is 14 residues. The CDR3 DNA sequence: TGTGCCAGCAGAAGAGGGGCGCCTAACTATGGCTACACCTTC. Its protein product is CASRRGAPNYGYTF.

The genes are TRBV7-8 and TRBJ2-1; D is perhaps TRBD2 (6 bases). This CDR3 is 16 amino acids long. Germline CDR1 is SGHVS and CDR2 is FQNEAQ. V dropped 5 bases and J dropped 2 bases, with 16 bases sitting between them. For the CDR3, the DNA is TGTGCCAGCAGCCCCCAAGCGGGTGGCGCCTACAATGAGCAGTTCTTC. Residues: CASSPQAGGAYNEQFF.

The rearrangement joins TRBV15 to TRBJ1-1; TRBD1 matches at 9 bases. Germline V lookup: CDR1 LNHNV, CDR2 YYDKDF (reference sequence). Germline trimming cut 2 bases from V and 0 bases from J; bases unmatched to any gene: 13. The CDR3 length is 19 residues. CDR3 loop: CATSRTRGQGKRVNTEAFF. Here the CDR3 DNA reads TGTGCCACCAGCAGAACCCGGGGACAGGGCAAAAGGGTGAACACTGAAGCTTTCTTT.